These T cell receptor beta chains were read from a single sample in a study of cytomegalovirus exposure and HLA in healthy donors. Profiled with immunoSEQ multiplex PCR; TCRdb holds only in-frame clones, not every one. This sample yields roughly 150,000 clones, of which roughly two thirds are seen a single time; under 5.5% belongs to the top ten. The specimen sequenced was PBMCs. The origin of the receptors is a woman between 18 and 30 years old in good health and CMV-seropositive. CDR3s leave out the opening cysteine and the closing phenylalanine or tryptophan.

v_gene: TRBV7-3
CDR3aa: ASSLGQPGETQY

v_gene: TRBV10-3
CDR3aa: AISEGQFNEQY

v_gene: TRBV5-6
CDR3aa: ASSRGQGATSPLH

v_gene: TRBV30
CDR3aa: AWSGTGGHGNTIY

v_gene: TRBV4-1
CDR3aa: ASSRLGTGGNQPQH

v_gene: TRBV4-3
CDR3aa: ASSQFGQGTYEQY

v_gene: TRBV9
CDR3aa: ASSEWGAGANVLT

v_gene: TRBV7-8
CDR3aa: ASSLGQVYEQY

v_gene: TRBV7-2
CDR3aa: ASSSGIYEQY

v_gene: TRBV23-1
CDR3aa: ASTGDRYEQY

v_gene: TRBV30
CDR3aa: AWGFGSVQD

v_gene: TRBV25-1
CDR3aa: ASSETEPLLTDTQY

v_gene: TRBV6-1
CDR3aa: ASSAEEEQY

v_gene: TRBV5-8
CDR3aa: ASSVGTTGVTDTQY

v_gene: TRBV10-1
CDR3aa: ASSYRGTGPYNEQF

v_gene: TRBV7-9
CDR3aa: ASSRDTNQPQH

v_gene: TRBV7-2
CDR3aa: ASSLEAGLNTGELF

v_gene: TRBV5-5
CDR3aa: ASSLTSGQPYGYT

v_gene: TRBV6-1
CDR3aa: ASNVARTAGRGYT

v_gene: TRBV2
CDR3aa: ASTEGTGSSYNSPLH

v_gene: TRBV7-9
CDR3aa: ASSYGQGVMNTEAF

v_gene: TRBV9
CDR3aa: ASSRGQGNIQY

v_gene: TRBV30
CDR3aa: AWSAIHTGLYGYT

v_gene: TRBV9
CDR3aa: ASSVGQGGEQF

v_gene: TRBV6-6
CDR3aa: ASTPPGGTNEKLF

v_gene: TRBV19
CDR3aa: ASSQQEQISGNTIY

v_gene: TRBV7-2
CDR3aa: ASSLAQGITEAF

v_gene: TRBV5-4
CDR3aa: ASSFGPRSGNTEAF

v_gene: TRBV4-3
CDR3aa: ASSPVGWRGEQY

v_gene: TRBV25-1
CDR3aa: ASSASGLAGFQETQY

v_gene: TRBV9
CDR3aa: ASSVRVGLAGEETQY

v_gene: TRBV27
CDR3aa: ASSLAVNPRGSEAF

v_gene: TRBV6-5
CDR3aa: ASSPQENYGYT

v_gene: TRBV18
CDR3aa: ATLLRSQETQY

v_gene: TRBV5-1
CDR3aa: ASSLGGQSQETQY

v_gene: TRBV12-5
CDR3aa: ASERQGGTEAF

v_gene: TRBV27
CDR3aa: ASTNSGANVLT

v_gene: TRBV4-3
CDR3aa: ASSQGGGGTGELF

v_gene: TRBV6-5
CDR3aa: AARGGGETQY

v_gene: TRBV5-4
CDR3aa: ASSLAAREDTQY

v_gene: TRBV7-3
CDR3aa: ASSQQGAETQY

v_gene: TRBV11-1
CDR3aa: ASSLAGPAGNTEAF

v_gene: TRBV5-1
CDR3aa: ATRDRDYEQY

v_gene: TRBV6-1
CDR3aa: ASSVAGPSYEQY

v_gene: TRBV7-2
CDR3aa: ASSLDRGNYGYT

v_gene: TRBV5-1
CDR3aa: ASSLGPTRAGGVTEAF

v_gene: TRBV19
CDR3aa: ASSTHLEGDESPEAF

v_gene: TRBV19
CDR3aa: ASSTGTSWDTQY

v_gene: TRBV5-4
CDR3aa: ASSSLTGDGYT

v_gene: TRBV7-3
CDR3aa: ASSLGQGGSPQH

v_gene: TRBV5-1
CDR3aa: ASSLVFANEKLF

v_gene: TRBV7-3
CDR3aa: ASSVRLASGNEQF

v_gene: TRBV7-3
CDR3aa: ASSLSGQGLLTQY

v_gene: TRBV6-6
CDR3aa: ASRRSGQGGTEAF

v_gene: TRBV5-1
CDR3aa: ASSLASVNTEAF